The sequence of this T cell receptor beta chain was determined in a study of siplizumab effects on memory and regulatory T cells. A note on this clone: Its antigen is unknown.

Libraries were prepared by immunoSEQ multiplex PCR; TCRdb keeps only in-frame clonotypes and omits some of them. The repertoire includes 13,000 or so clones, about two fifths of them detected once, and 10% sits in the top ten. For about 6 days at 37°C, the mixed lymphocyte reaction cells were kept in coculture. This sequence originates from a human donor in good health; the cells came from an allogeneic mixed lymphocyte reaction. The sequencing sample was made of CFSE-low (dividing) CD8+ T cells sorted from an allogeneic mixed lymphocyte reaction.

The CDR3 sequence: CASSDYGLASSYEQYF. CDR3 in DNA: TGTGCCAGCAGTGATTACGGACTAGCGAGCTCCTACGAGCAGTACTTC. The V gene is TRBV6-1, the J gene TRBJ2-7; 9 nucleotides line up with TRBD2. Germline CDR1 and CDR2: MNHNS and SASEGT. The CDR3 extends over 16 amino acids. V dropped 3 bases and J dropped 0; count of bases not matched to a gene: 6.